One and the same sample provided the 22 T cell receptor beta chains below, sequenced in a study of OX40 agonist ivuxolimab in advanced cancers. The repertoire was sequenced with immunoSEQ multiplex PCR; TCRdb's copy has only in-frame clones and lacks some. The profile shows around 75,000 clones, 85% to 90% of them singletons. The material was CD4+ or CD8+ T cells sorted from blood, obtained in a trial of the OX40 agonist ivuxolimab. Receptors were obtained from an adult with an advanced solid tumor such as melanoma, head and neck, liver or kidney cancer.

The chain employs TRBV19 and TRBJ1-4; tentative D call: TRBD1 (5 bases). V was cut by 6 bases and J by 5 bases, with 10 bases left in between. Germline assignment: CDR1 LNHDA and CDR2 SQIVND (reference sequence). This CDR3 is built from 13 residues. CDR3 in amino acids: CASSTWGNEKLFF. CDR3 DNA: TGTGCCAGTAGCACCTGGGGCAATGAAAAACTGTTTTTT.

The chain combines TRBV11-2 with TRBJ1-1; maybe TRBD1 (6 bases). The CDR3 length is 16 residues. Germline CDR1 SGHAT, CDR2 FQNNGV. The V end was cut by 4 bases, the J end by 7 bases, with 22 bases between. CDR3 loop: CASSSAAYRASGEAFF. The CDR3 DNA sequence: TGTGCCAGCAGCTCCGCGGCGTACAGGGCGTCGGGTGAAGCTTTCTTT.

The J gene is TRBJ1-1, the V gene TRBV28; a possible D gene is TRBD1 (6 bases). Between the trimmed V and J ends, which lost 6 bases and 2 bases, there was a span of 13 bases. Germline V lookup: CDR1 MDHEN, CDR2 SYDVKM. The CDR3 sequence is 14 residues long. In nucleotides, the CDR3 is TGTGCCAGCAGGACCCCGACAGGAAACACTGAAGCTTTCTTT. Protein product: CASRTPTGNTEAFF.

This chain links TRBV9 with TRBJ2-3; TRBD2 matches 11 bases. CDR3 length equals 16 residues. J lost 0 bases, V lost 4 bases, and 4 bases had no gene match. Germline-derived CDR1 and CDR2 are SGDLS and YYNGEE. CDR3: CASSLRTSGSTDTQYF. CDR3 nucleotide sequence: TGTGCCAGCAGCCTGCGGACTAGCGGGAGCACAGATACGCAGTATTTT.

This clone was counted only a few times. The rearrangement joins TRBV7-9 to TRBJ2-5; 7 bases fit TRBD2. CDR3 length equals 15 residues. With 8 bases clipped from V and 2 bases from J, the junction kept 11 bases outside the gene matches. The V gene's germline CDR1 is SEHNR and CDR2 FQNEAQ (reference sequence). Here the CDR3 reads CASGRLAGEQETQYF. The CDR3 DNA reads as TGTGCCAGCGGTAGGCTCGCGGGGGAACAAGAGACCCAGTACTTC.

This rearrangement joins TRBV9 to TRBJ2-3; D might be TRBD2 (5 bases). CDR1 SGDLS and CDR2 YYNGEE come from the germline V gene. The ends were cut back, 2 bases at V and 2 bases at J, with 6 bases in the middle. The CDR3 is made up of 13 amino acids. CDR3 loop: CASSVGVTDTQYF. The CDR3 region has the DNA TGTGCCAGCAGCGTCGGGGTCACAGATACGCAGTATTTT. Looking up the rest from reference TRBV9 and TRBJ2-3 gives the full variable domain: DSGVTQTPKHLITATGQRVTLRCSPRSGDLSVYWYQQSLDQGLQFLIQYYNGEERAKGNILERFSAQQFPDLHSELNLSSLELGDSALYFCASSVGVTDTQYFGPGTRLTVL.

V is TRBV4-2 and J is TRBJ1-5, with 10 bases that match TRBD1. CDR3 length equals 18 residues. V shed 0 bases and J 2 bases; nucleotides not matched to a gene: 7. Germline V lookup: CDR1 LGHNA, CDR2 YNFKEQ. The CDR3 DNA follows: TGTGCCAGCAGCCAAGATCTTGGGGGGACAGGGGGCAATCAGCCCCAGCATTTT. This translates into CASSQDLGGTGGNQPQHF.

The CDR3 coding sequence is TGTGCCAGCAGTGTACAGGAGGACACTGAAGCTTTCTTT. Protein: CASSVQEDTEAFF. The chain uses TRBV6-1 and TRBJ1-1; maybe TRBD1 (5 bases). CDR1 and CDR2 (germline): MNHNS, SASEGT. The germline V and J ends were trimmed by 4 bases and 3 bases, with 9 bases remaining between them. The CDR3 is 13 residues long.

Written as DNA, the CDR3 is TGTGCCAGTAGTCGAGAGGCGGGAGCTTTCTTT. Residues: CASSREAGAFF. J is TRBJ1-1 and V is TRBV19; D unresolved. Germline V gene sequence: CDR1 LNHDA, CDR2 SQIVND (reference sequence). Trimming shortened V by 5 bases and J by 10 bases, and 11 bases separated the two germline ends. The CDR3 loop spans 11 amino acids.

In its sample, this clone was seen once. The CDR3 loop reads CAISAPSGLAGATTGELFF. The DNA of the CDR3 is TGTGCCATCAGTGCCCCCTCGGGACTAGCGGGAGCCACCACCGGGGAGCTGTTTTTT. V is TRBV10-3 and J is TRBJ2-2; 14 nucleotides match TRBD2. The CDR3 is 19 amino acids. Trimming cost V 4 bases and J 4 bases; bases outside gene matches: 11. Germline V gene lookup returns CDR1 ENHRY and CDR2 SYGVKD.

This rearrangement joins TRBV18 to TRBJ1-2; a weak D match, TRBD1 (6 bases). The V gene's germline CDR1 is KGHSH and CDR2 LQKENI. The CDR3 is made up of 16 amino acids. V was cut by 4 bases and J by 3 bases, with 18 bases left in between. The CDR3 region is CASSHGTRLYYYGYTF. As DNA, the CDR3 is TGTGCCAGCTCACACGGGACACGGTTATATTACTATGGCTACACCTTC.

J is TRBJ2-7 and V is TRBV6-1, with TRBD2 as a possible D gene (6 bases). V was shortened by 6 bases and J by 3 bases, with 18 bases between the two germline ends. The V gene's germline CDR1 is MNHNS and CDR2 SASEGT. The CDR3 has 15 residues. The CDR3 DNA reads TGTGCCAGCAGCACCGAGGCAGGAGGGAACTACGAGCAGTACTTC. Its protein is CASSTEAGGNYEQYF.

V and J are TRBV28 and TRBJ2-3; D is unresolved. The CDR3 loop spans 15 amino acids. The ends were cut back, 4 bases at V and 0 bases at J, with 11 bases in the middle. Germline CDR1 reads MDHEN; CDR2 reads SYDVKM. CDR3 nucleotide sequence: TGTGCCAGCAGTTCAGCTAGATCTAGCACAGATACGCAGTATTTT. It is translated as CASSSARSSTDTQYF.

This chain links TRBV28 with TRBJ2-3, with 8 bases that match TRBD2. Germline V gene data show CDR1 as MDHEN and CDR2 as SYDVKM. J lost 4 bases, V lost 10 bases, and 10 bases had no gene match. This CDR3 is built from 14 residues. The CDR3 DNA reads TGTGCCACCAGACCGACTAGCGTCCCAGATACGCAGTATTTT. This translates into CATRPTSVPDTQYF.

This chain uses TRBV18 with TRBJ1-2; D ambiguous. The CDR3 runs 13 residues. CDR1 and CDR2 from the germline V gene are KGHSH and LQKENI. With 4 bases removed from V and 1 base from J, the gap between germline ends came to 7 bases. The CDR3 DNA is TGTGCCAGCTCACAGGACCATAACTATGGCTACACCTTC. Translation: CASSQDHNYGYTF.

V and J are TRBV30 and TRBJ1-5; D is unclear. Germline CDR1 is GTSNPN and CDR2 is SVGIG (reference sequence). Trimming pared 5 bases from V and 1 base from J, leaving 9 bases between. This CDR3 region has 13 residues. As DNA, the CDR3 is TGTGCCTGGGCAGGATTCAGCAATCAGCCCCAGCATTTT. This gives the protein CAWAGFSNQPQHF.

The CDR3 loop reads CASSLGGRSAQPQHF. Written as DNA, the CDR3 is TGTGCCAGCAGCTTAGGGGGGCGGTCTGCCCAGCCCCAGCATTTT. The chain employs TRBV7-2 and TRBJ1-5; a possible D gene is TRBD1 (6 bases). Per germline, CDR1 SGHTA and CDR2 FQGNSA. The CDR3 spans 15 residues. Trimming left V 1 base short and J 7 bases short, with 14 bases between.

The rearrangement links TRBV10-1 to TRBJ2-1; no reliable D call. There are 12 residues in the CDR3. V gave up 8 bases and J gave up 5 bases, with 10 bases separating them. Per germline, CDR1 WNHNN and CDR2 SYGVQD (reference sequence). CDR3 loop: CASSTGDNEQFF. The CDR3 bases are TGCGCCAGCTCGACGGGCGACAATGAGCAGTTCTTC.

This clone was detected once. The chain joins TRBV7-9 to TRBJ2-2; D possibly corresponds to TRBD2 (5 bases). The V gene's germline CDR1 is SEHNR and CDR2 FQNEAQ (reference sequence). V lost 5 bases to trimming and J lost 4 bases, with 17 bases between them. The CDR3 is made up of 16 amino acids. In nucleotides, the CDR3 is TGTGCCAGCAGCCAATCGGCCAACCGGGGCACCGGGGAGCTGTTTTTT. Translated: CASSQSANRGTGELFF.

The chain joins TRBV6-6 to TRBJ1-5; 7 bases map to TRBD1. Germline V CDR1 and CDR2: MNHNY, SVGAGI (reference sequence). The ends lost 6 bases at V and 0 bases at J; junction bases unmatched: 5. The CDR3 loop spans 15 amino acids. CDR3 bases: TGTGCCAGCAGGGGGACAGTCTATAGCAATCAGCCCCAGCATTTT. Its translation is CASRGTVYSNQPQHF.

This chain connects TRBV6-6 to TRBJ1-2; D is undetermined. V gave up 0 bases and J gave up 9 bases, with 14 bases separating them. The germline V gene encodes CDR1 MNHNY and CDR2 SVGAGI (reference sequence). The CDR3 totals 14 residues. The CDR3 DNA reads TGTGCCAGCAGTTACTCTGACAAGGGAAGAAGCTACACCTTC. Translating gives CASSYSDKGRSYTF.

The CDR3 reads CAWRKGGGSNQPQHF. The CDR3 region has the DNA TGTGCCTGGAGGAAGGGAGGAGGAAGCAATCAGCCCCAGCATTTT. The chain joins TRBV30 to TRBJ1-5; D remains unclear. Germline values: CDR1 GTSNPN, CDR2 SVGIG (reference sequence). The CDR3 is made up of 15 amino acids. V dropped 3 bases and J dropped 1 base, with 13 bases sitting between them.